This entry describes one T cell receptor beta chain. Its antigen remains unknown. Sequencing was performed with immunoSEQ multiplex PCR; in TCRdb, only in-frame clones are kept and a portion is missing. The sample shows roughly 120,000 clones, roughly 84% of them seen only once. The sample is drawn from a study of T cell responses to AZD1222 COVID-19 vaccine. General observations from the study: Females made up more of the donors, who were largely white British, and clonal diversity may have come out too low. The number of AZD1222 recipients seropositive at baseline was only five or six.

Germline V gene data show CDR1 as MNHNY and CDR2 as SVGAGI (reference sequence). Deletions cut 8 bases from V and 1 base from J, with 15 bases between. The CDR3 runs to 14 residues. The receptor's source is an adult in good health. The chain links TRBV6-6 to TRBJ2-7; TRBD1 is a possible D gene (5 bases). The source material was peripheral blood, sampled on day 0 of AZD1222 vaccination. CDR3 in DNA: TGTGCCAGCGAGGTCCGACAGAATTCCTACGAGCAGTACTTC. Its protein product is CASEVRQNSYEQYF.